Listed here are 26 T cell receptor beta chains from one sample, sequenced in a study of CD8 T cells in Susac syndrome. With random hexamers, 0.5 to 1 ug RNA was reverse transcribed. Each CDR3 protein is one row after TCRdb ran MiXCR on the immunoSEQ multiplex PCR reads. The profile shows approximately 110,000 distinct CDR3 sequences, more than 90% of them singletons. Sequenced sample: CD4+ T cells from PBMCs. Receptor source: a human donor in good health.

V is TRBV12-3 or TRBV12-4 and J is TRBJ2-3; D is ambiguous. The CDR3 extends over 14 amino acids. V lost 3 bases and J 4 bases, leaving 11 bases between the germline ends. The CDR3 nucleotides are TGTGCCAGCAGTTTCCGGCGTCCCCCAGATACGCAGTATTTT. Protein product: CASSFRRPPDTQYF.

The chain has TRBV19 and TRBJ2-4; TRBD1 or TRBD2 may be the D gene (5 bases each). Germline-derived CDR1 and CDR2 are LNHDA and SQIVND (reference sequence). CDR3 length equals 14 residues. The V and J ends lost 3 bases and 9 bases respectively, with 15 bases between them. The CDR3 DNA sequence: TGTGCCAGTAGTATCCCGAGAGGGGCCATCATTCAGTACTTC. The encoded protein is CASSIPRGAIIQYF.

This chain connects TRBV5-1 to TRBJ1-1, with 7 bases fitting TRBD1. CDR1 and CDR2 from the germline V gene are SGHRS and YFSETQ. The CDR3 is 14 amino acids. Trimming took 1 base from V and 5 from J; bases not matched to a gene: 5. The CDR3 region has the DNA TGCGCCAGCAGCTTGACGACAGGGCGGACTGAAGCTTTCTTT. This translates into CASSLTTGRTEAFF.

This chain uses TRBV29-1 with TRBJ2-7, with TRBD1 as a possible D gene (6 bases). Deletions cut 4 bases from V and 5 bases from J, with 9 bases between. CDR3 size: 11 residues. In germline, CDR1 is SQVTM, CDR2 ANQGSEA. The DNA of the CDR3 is TGCAGCGTTGTCTCAGGGGACGAGCAGTACTTC. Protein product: CSVVSGDEQYF.

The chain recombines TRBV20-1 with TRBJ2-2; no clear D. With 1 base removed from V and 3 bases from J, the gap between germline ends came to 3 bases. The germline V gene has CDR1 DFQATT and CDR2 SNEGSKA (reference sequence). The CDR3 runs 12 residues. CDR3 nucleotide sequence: TGCAGTGCTAGAGGCCACACCGGGGAGCTGTTTTTT. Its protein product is CSARGHTGELFF.

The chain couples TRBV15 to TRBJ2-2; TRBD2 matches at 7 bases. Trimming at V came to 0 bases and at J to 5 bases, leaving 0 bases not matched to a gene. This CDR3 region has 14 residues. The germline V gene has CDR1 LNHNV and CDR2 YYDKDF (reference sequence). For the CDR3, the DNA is TGTGCCACCAGCAGAGAGGGGGGGACCGGGGAGCTGTTTTTT. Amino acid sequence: CATSREGGTGELFF.

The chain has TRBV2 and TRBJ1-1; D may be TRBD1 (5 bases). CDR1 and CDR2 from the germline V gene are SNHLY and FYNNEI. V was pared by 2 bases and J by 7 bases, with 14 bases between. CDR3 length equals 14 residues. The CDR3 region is CASSESRVGSEAFF. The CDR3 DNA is TGTGCCAGCAGTGAAAGCAGGGTCGGTAGTGAAGCTTTCTTT.

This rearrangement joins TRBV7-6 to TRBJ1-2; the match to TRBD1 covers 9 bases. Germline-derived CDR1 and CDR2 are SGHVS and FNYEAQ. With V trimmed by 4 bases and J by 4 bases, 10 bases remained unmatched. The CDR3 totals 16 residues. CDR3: CASSSRTGAILYGYTF. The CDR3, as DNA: TGTGCCAGCAGCTCTCGGACAGGGGCGATCCTCTATGGCTACACCTTC.

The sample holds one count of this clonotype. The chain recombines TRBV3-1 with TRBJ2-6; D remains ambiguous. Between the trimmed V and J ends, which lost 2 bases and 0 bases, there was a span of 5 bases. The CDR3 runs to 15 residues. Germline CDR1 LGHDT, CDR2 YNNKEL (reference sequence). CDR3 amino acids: CASSQTSSGANVLTF. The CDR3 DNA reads TGTGCCAGCAGCCAAACAAGCTCTGGGGCCAACGTCCTGACTTTC.

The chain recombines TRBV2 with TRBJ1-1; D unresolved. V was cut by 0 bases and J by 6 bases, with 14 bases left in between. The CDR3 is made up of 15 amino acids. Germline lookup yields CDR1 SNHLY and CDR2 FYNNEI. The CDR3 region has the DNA TGTGCCAGCAGTGAAGCGCGCGCTACCTCCGCTGAAGCTTTCTTT. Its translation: CASSEARATSAEAFF.

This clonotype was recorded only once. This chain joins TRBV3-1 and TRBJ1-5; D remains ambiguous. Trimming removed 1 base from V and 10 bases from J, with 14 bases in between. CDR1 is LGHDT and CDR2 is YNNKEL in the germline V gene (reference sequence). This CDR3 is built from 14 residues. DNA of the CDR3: TGTGCCAGCAGCCAAGGGGCGCCCGTCGGACCCCAGCATTTT. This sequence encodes CASSQGAPVGPQHF.

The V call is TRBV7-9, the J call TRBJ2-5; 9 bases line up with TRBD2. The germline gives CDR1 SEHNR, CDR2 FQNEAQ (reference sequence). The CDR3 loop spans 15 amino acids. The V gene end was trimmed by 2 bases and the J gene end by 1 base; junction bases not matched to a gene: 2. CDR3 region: CASSLLAGLQETQYF. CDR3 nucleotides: TGTGCCAGCAGCTTACTAGCGGGACTCCAAGAGACCCAGTACTTC.

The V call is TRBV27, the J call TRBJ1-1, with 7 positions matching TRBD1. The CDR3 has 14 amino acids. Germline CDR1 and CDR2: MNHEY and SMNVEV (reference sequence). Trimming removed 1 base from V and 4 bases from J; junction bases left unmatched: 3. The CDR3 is CASSLFRTGTEAFF. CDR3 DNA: TGTGCCAGCAGTTTATTCCGGACAGGCACTGAAGCTTTCTTT.

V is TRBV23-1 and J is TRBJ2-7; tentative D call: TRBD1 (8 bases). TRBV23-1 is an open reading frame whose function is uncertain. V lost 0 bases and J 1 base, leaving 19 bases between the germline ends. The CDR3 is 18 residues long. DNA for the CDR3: TGCGCCAGCAGTCAATCCCTCTGGACAGGGACTATGTCCTACGAGCAGTACTTC. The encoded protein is CASSQSLWTGTMSYEQYF.

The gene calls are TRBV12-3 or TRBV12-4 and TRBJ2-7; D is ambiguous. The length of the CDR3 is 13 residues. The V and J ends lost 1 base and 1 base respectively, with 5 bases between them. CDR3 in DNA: TGTGCCAGCAGTTTAGGGGGATCCTACGAGCAGTACTTC. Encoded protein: CASSLGGSYEQYF.

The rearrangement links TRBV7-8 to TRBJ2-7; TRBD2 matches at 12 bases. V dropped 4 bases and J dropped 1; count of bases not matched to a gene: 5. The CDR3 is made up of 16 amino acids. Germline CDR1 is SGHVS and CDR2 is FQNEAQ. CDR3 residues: CASSSRTSGISYEQYF. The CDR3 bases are TGTGCCAGCAGCTCTCGGACTAGCGGGATTTCCTACGAGCAGTACTTC.

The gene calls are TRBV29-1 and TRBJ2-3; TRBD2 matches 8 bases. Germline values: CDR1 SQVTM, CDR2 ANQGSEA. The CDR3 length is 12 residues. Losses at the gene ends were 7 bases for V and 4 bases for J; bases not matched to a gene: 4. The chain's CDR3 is CSGAGAADTQYF. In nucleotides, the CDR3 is TGCAGCGGAGCGGGAGCAGCAGATACGCAGTATTTT.

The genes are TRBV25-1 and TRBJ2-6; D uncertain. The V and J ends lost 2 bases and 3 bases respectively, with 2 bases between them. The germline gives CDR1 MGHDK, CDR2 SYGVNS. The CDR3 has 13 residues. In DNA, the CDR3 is TGTGCCAGCAGTGAAGATGGGGCCAACGTCCTGACTTTC. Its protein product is CASSEDGANVLTF. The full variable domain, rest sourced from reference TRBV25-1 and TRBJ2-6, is EADIYQTPRYLVIGTGKKITLECSQTMGHDKMYWYQQDPGMELHLIHYSYGVNSTEKGDLSSESTVSRIRTEHFPLTLESARPSHTSQYLCASSEDGANVLTFGAGSRLTVL.

CDR3 in DNA: TGCAGCGTTGAAGAATTGGGGATTATCGCTGAAGCTTTCTTT. Protein product: CSVEELGIIAEAFF. The chain links TRBV29-1 to TRBJ1-1, with D hard to call. Germline V CDR1 and CDR2: SQVTM, ANQGSEA. CDR3 length: 14 residues. With 0 bases removed from V and 6 bases from J, the gap between germline ends came to 14 bases.

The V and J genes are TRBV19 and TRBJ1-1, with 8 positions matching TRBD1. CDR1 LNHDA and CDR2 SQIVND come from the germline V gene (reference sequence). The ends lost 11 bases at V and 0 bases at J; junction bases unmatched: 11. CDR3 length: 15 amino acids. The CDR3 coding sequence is TGTGCCGTGGGCAAGGACAGGGCGATGAACACTGAAGCTTTCTTT. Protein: CAVGKDRAMNTEAFF.

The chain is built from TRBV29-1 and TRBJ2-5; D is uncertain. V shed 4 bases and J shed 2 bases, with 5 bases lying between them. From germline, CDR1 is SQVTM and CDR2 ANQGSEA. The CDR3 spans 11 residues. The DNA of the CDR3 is TGCAGCGTTGGCTTACAAGAGACCCAGTACTTC. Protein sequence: CSVGLQETQYF.

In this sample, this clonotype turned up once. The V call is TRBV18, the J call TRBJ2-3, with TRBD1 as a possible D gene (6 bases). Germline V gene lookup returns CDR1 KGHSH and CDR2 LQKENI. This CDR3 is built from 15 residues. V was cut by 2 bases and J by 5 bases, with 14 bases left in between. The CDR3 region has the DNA TGTGCCAGCTCACCAGGACGGGACAAAGGAGATACGCAGTATTTT. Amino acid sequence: CASSPGRDKGDTQYF.

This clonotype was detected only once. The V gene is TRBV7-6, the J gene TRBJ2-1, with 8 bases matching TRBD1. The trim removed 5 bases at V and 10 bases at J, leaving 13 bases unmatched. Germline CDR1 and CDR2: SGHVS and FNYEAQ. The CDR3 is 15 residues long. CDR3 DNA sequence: TGTGCCAGCAGCACCCTGACAGGGGAAATATGGGAGCAGTTCTTC. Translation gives CASSTLTGEIWEQFF.

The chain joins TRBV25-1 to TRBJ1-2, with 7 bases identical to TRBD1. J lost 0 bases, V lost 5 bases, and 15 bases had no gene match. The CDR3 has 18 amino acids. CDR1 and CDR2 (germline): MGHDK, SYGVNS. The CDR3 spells CASSNRDSHPLTNYGYTF. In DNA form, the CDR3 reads TGTGCCAGCAGTAACCGGGACAGCCATCCATTAACTAACTATGGCTACACCTTC.

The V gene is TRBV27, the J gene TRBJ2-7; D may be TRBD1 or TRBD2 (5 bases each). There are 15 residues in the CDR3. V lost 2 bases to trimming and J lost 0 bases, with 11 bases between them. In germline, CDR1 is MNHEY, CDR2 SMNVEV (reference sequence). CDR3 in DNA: TGTGCCAGCAGTTTAGGTGGGACCTACTCCTACGAGCAGTACTTC. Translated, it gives CASSLGGTYSYEQYF.

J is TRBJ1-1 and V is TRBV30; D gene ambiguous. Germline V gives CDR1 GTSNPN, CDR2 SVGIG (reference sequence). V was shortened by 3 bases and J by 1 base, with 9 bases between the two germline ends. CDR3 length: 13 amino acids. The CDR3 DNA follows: TGTGCCTGGAGGGGAGAGTGGAACACTGAAGCTTTCTTT. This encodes CAWRGEWNTEAFF.